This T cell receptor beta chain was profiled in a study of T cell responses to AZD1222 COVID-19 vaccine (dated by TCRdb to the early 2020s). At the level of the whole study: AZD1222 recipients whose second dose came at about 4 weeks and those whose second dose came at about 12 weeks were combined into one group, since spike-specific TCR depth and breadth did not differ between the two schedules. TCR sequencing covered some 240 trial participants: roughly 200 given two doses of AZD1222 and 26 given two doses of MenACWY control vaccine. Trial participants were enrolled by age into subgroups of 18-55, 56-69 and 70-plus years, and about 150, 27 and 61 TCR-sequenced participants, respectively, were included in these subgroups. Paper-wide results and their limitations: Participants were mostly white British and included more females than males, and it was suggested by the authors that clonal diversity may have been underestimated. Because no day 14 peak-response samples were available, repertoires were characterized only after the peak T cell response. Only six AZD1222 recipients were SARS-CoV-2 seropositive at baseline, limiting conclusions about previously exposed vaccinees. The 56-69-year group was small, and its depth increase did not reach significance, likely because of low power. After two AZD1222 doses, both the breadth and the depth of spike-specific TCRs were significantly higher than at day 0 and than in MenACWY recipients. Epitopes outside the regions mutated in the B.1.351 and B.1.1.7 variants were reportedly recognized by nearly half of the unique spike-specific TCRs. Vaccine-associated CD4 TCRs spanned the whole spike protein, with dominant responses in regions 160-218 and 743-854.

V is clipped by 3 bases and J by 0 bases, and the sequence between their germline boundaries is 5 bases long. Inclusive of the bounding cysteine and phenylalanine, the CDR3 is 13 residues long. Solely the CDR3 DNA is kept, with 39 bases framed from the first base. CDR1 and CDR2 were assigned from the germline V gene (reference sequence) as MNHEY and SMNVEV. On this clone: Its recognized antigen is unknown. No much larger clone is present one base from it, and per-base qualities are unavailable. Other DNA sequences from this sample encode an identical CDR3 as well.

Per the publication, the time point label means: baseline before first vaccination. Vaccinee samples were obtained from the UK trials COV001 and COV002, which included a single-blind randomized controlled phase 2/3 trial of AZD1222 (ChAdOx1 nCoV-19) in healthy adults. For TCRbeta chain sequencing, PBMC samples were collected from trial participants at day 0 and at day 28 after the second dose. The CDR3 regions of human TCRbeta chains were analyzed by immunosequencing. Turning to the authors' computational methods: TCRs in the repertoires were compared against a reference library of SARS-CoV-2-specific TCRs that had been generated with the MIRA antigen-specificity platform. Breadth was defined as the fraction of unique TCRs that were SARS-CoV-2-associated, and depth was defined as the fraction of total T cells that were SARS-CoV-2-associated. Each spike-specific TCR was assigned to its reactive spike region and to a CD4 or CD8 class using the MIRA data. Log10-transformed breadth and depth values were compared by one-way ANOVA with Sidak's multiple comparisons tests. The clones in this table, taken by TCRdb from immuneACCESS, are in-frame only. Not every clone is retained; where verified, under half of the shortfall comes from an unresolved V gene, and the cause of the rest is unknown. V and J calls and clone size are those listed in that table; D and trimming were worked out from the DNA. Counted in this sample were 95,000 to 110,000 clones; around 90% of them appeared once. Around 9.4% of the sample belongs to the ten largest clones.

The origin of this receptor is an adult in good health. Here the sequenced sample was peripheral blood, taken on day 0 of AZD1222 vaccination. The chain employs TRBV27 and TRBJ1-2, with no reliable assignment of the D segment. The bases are TGTGCCAGCAGTTTTCGAGCTAACTATGGCTACACCTTC. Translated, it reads CASSFRANYGYTF.